A selection of T cell receptor beta chains follows, all from one sample in a study of shared clonotypes between healthy human individuals. The method was immunoSEQ multiplex PCR; TCRdb's version includes in-frame clones alone and lacks a portion of them. The sample contains about 990,000 clones, around three quarters of which appear only once. Sequenced sample: memory CD4+ T cells from PBMCs. All receptors derive from a man younger than 35 in good health. Some clones in this sample may be carry-over from other donors' samples. Both conserved end residues are part of each CDR3. Fields, in order: clone size, V gene, CDR3 protein. Some rows have no size entry. The others give once, few or many, or a class for an expanded clone.

- | TRBV7-2 | CASSSRGASGNTEAFF
few | TRBV7-3 | CASSLGNEQFF
- | TRBV7-2 | CASSRRISGYTF
- | TRBV28 | CASSFVDPGYGYTF
- | TRBV4-1 | CASSQGPMGVEQYF
- | TRBV29-1 | CSVLTGISVYTF
- | TRBV7-8 | CASSFWTGGTYNEQFF
- | TRBV29-1 | CSVGRGRAVEQFF
- | TRBV6-1 | CASSVRIYGYTF
- | TRBV7-9 | CASSLGAGVRQETQYF
- | TRBV4-1 | CASSQGAIAARTDTQYF
- | TRBV7-2 | CASSPRTGAYTEAFF
- | TRBV2 | CASRREGRTTYHEQFF
- | TRBV20-1 | CSAGEREQDF
- | TRBV4-1 | CASSQKPGTGWTGELFF
few | TRBV4-1 | CASSPGPWTSGRGTDTQYF